This TCR beta chain emerged from a study of prognosis after radiotherapy for stage I lung cancer. Study-wide findings and caveats: After stereotactic body radiation therapy, unique TCR clone counts dropped from a median of about 9,700 to 6,500.

This clonotype was seen at least ten times. What it recognizes is unknown. The CDR3 loop spans 15 amino acids. The V gene's germline CDR1 is SGHVS and CDR2 FQNEAQ. V lost 2 bases, J lost 1 base, and 2 bases stayed unmatched. Two-round multiplex PCR amplified TCR beta CDR3 from genomic DNA. During first-round PCR, primers specific to each TRBV and TRBJ gene were used. In TCRdb, the multiplex PCR reads were re-called with MiXCR into one record per CDR3 protein. The table records fewer than 50,000 distinct CDR3 sequences, around a quarter of them present only once. This clonotype was obtained from a donor aged 50 or older with non-small cell lung cancer. The chain employs TRBV7-8 and TRBJ2-7; the match to TRBD2 covers 10 bases. Sequencing used PBMCs, obtained before or after stereotactic body radiation therapy (not recorded which). CDR3 loop: CASSLLAGESYEQYF. CDR3 bases: TGTGCCAGCAGCTTACTAGCGGGGGAATCCTACGAGCAGTACTTC.